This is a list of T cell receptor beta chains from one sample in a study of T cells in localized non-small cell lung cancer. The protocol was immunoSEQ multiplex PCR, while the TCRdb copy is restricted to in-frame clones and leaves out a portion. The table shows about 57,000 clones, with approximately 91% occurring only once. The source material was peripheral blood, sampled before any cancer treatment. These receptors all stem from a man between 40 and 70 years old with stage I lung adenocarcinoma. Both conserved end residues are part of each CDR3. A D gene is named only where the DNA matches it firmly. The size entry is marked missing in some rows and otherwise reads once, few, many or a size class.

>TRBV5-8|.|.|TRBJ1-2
TGTGCCAGCAGCTCAGGGCAAGGCTATGGCTACACCTTC
CASSSGQGYGYTF
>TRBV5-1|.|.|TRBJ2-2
TGCGCCAGCAGCTTCCGGGACACCGGGGAGCTGTTTTTT
CASSFRDTGELFF
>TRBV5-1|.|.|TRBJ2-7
TGCGCCAGCAGCGTGGCTGCCCGTTTTCCGGAGCAGTACTTC
CASSVAARFPEQYF
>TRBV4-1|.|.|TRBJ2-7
TGCGCCAGCAGCCAAGTAGGGCCAGACGAGCAGTACTTC
CASSQVGPDEQYF
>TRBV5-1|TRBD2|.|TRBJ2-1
TGCGCCAGCAGCTTGGCCCCGGGAGGCCTCTACAATGAGCAGTTCTTC
CASSLAPGGLYNEQFF
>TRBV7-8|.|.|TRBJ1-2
TGTGCCAGCAGCCCCAAGGGGCACGACTATGGCTACACCTTC
CASSPKGHDYGYTF
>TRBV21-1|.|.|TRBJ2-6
TGTGCCAGCAGCAAAGTGGCGACAGGGCCCTCTGGGGCCAACGTCCTGACTTTC
CASSKVATGPSGANVLTF
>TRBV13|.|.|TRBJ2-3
TGTGCCAGCAGCTTTGTGGTACGCACAGATACGCAGTATTTT
CASSFVVRTDTQYF
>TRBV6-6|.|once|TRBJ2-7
TGTGCCAGCAGTTACGACTACTACGAGCAGTACTTC
CASSYDYYEQYF
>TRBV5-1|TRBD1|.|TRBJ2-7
TGCGCCAGCAGCAACCACCGGGACAGGGGCTACGAGCAGTACTTC
CASSNHRDRGYEQYF
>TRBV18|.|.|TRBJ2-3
TGTGCCAGCTCACTACAGACCGGCCCAGATACGCAGTATTTT
CASSLQTGPDTQYF
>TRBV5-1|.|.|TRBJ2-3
TGCGCCAGCAGCCTAAGGACAGAAGCCACAGATACGCAGTATTTT
CASSLRTEATDTQYF
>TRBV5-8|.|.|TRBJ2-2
TGTGCCAGCAGCTCCGGGACCGCGATTACCGGGGAGCTGTTTTTT
CASSSGTAITGELFF
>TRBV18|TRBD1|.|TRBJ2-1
TGTGCCAGCTCCTCCGGGACAGGGGGCAATGAGCAGTTCTTC
CASSSGTGGNEQFF
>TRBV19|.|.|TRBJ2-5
TGTGCCAGTAGTATGGGGCCAGAGACCCAGTACTTC
CASSMGPETQYF
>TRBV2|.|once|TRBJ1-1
TGTGCCAGCAGGGAACGGGTGGTGAACACTGAAGCTTTCTTT
CASRERVVNTEAFF
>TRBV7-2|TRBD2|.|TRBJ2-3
TGTGCCAGCATTACTAGCGGGAGTGTCCCAGATACGCAGTATTTT
CASITSGSVPDTQYF
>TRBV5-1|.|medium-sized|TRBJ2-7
TGCGCCAGCAGCTTGGACTTTTCCTACGAGCAGTACTTC
CASSLDFSYEQYF